A selection of T cell receptor beta chains follows, all from one sample in a study of Ad26.COV2.S vaccination and SARS-CoV-2 variants. Sequencing used immunoSEQ multiplex PCR; TCRdb keeps in-frame clones, though not all of them. The sample includes 400,000 to 500,000 clones, roughly 89% of them seen just once. The sequences come from peripheral blood, collected in a trial of Ad26.COV2.S vaccine versus placebo. These receptors originate from a person aged 18-60 years who received the Ad26.COV2.S COVID-19 vaccine or a placebo. CDR3s include the opening cysteine and the closing phenylalanine or tryptophan. Each record gives: J gene, D gene, clone size, V gene, CDR3 protein, CDR3 DNA. D genes are given only for firm matches. Not all rows give a size; the values are once, few, many and, for expanded clones, a class.

>TRBJ1-6|NA|NA|TRBV7-6
CASSFNTASPLHF
TGTGCCAGCAGCTTTAACACGGCCTCACCCCTCCACTTT
>TRBJ2-2|NA|NA|TRBV9
CASSVAMASGELFF
TGTGCCAGCAGCGTAGCTATGGCATCCGGGGAGCTGTTTTTT
>TRBJ1-5|NA|NA|TRBV30
CAWGAGFNQPQHF
TGTGCCTGGGGGGCAGGGTTCAATCAGCCCCAGCATTTT
>TRBJ1-6|NA|NA|TRBV7-9
CASSPMGGAADSPLHF
TGTGCCAGCAGCCCAATGGGGGGAGCTGCAGATTCACCCCTCCACTTT
>TRBJ2-7|NA|NA|TRBV13
CASSLASSNSYEQYF
TGTGCCAGCAGCTTAGCCAGCTCAAACTCCTACGAGCAGTACTTC
>TRBJ2-2|NA|few|TRBV9
CASSVLTGELFF
TGTGCCAGCAGCGTTCTAACCGGGGAGCTGTTTTTT
>TRBJ1-1|NA|NA|TRBV12-3/TRBV12-4
CASSLGGHTEAFF
TGTGCCAGCAGTTTAGGGGGGCACACTGAAGCTTTCTTT
>TRBJ1-2|TRBD1|NA|TRBV18
CASSPGTGGFNYGYTF
TGTGCCAGCTCACCGGGGACAGGGGGCTTCAACTATGGCTACACCTTC
>TRBJ1-1|NA|NA|TRBV19
CASTISGLGAGNTEAFF
TGTGCCAGTACCATATCGGGCCTTGGGGCAGGGAACACTGAAGCTTTCTTT
>TRBJ2-1|NA|NA|TRBV2
CASRPGRTYNEQFF
TGTGCCAGCAGGCCGGGACGGACGTACAATGAGCAGTTCTTC
>TRBJ2-7|TRBD2|NA|TRBV18
CASSPRSGGGDYEQYF
TGTGCCAGCTCACCTAGGTCGGGGGGAGGTGACTACGAGCAGTACTTC
>TRBJ1-1|NA|NA|TRBV19
CASSSGAKNTEAFF
TGTGCCAGTAGCTCAGGGGCCAAGAACACTGAAGCTTTCTTT
>TRBJ1-1|TRBD1|NA|TRBV11-3
CASSSGQGRGNTEAFF
TGTGCCAGCAGCTCCGGACAGGGCCGGGGGAACACTGAAGCTTTCTTT
>TRBJ1-6|NA|NA|TRBV6-5
CASSYSRGRDSPLHF
TGTGCCAGCAGTTACTCCCGAGGGCGGGATTCACCCCTCCACTTT
>TRBJ1-1|NA|NA|TRBV7-6
CASSRGQDTEAFF
TGTGCCAGCAGCAGAGGGCAGGACACTGAAGCTTTCTTT
>TRBJ2-2|TRBD2|NA|TRBV5-1
CASSLEGLAVGGELFF
TGCGCCAGCAGCTTGGAGGGACTAGCGGTGGGCGGGGAGCTGTTTTTT
>TRBJ1-4|NA|NA|TRBV7-2
CASSQGGSNEKLFF
TGTGCCAGCAGCCAAGGAGGGTCTAATGAAAAACTGTTTTTT
>TRBJ1-5|TRBD1|NA|TRBV19
CASFPTGVTNQPQHF
TGTGCCAGTTTCCCTACAGGGGTCACCAATCAGCCCCAGCATTTT
>TRBJ2-7|TRBD1|NA|TRBV5-1
CASSLAGTGGEQYF
TGCGCCAGCAGCTTGGCCGGGACAGGGGGCGAGCAGTACTTC
>TRBJ2-5|NA|NA|TRBV5-1
CASGVVEGETQYF
TGCGCCAGCGGGGTGGTCGAGGGAGAGACCCAGTACTTC
>TRBJ2-1|TRBD2|NA|TRBV19
CASSKRLAGGSHNEQFF
TGTGCCAGTAGTAAACGACTAGCGGGGGGGTCGCACAATGAGCAGTTCTTC
>TRBJ1-6|NA|NA|TRBV7-9
CASSFITGRNSPLHF
TGTGCCAGCAGCTTTATTACGGGGAGGAATTCACCCCTCCACTTT
>TRBJ2-4|NA|NA|TRBV10-3
CAISEGGFDIQYF
TGTGCCATCAGTGAGGGGGGTTTTGACATTCAGTACTTC
>TRBJ2-5|TRBD2|few|TRBV29-1
CSVEPGGETQYF
TGCAGCGTTGAACCGGGGGGTGAGACCCAGTACTTC
>TRBJ2-3|TRBD2|NA|TRBV27
CASTWRGGFTDTQYF
TGTGCCAGTACTTGGCGGGGGGGCTTCACAGATACGCAGTATTTT
>TRBJ1-5|NA|NA|TRBV19
CASSIRGEGGNQPQHF
TGTGCCAGTAGTATCCGCGGGGAAGGGGGAAATCAGCCCCAGCATTTT
>TRBJ2-1|TRBD2|NA|TRBV28
CASSFWREVAYNEQFF
TGTGCCAGCAGTTTTTGGCGGGAGGTCGCCTACAATGAGCAGTTCTTC
>TRBJ1-2|NA|NA|TRBV7-2
CASSFVTANYGYTF
TGTGCCAGCAGCTTCGTGACAGCTAACTATGGCTACACCTTC
>TRBJ1-3|NA|NA|TRBV18
CASSPNLGLSGNTIYF
TGTGCCAGCTCACCAAATTTAGGCCTCTCTGGAAACACCATATATTTT
>TRBJ1-2|NA|NA|TRBV5-6
CASSLPGAAYGYTF
TGTGCCAGCAGCTTGCCGGGGGCCGCCTATGGCTACACCTTC